A selection of T cell receptor beta chains follows, all from one sample in a study of regulatory T cells in long-lasting Graves disease. TCRdb re-called the multiplex PCR reads with MiXCR, one entry per CDR3 protein. The sample holds more than 350,000 distinct CDR3 sequences; 21% are singletons and the top ten take approximately 14%. The sequencing here drew on peripheral blood mononuclear cells (PBMCs), taken when the disease was refractory, from a patient treated with antithyroid drugs. These receptors were obtained from a female donor with Graves disease. CDR3s include the opening cysteine and the closing phenylalanine or tryptophan. The order of the fields is V gene, clone size, CDR3 protein. Clone size is shown for a subset of rows, as once, few, many or a class of expanded clone.

v_call: TRBV6-2/TRBV6-3
clone_size: once
cdr3_aa: CASGTKGYNQPQHF

v_call: TRBV5-1
clone_size: many
cdr3_aa: CASSLRQGDYYEQYF

v_call: TRBV24-1
clone_size: many
cdr3_aa: CATSDGPPLEGGKGGYTF

v_call: TRBV19
clone_size: few
cdr3_aa: CASSIGLAGVPRSYEQYF

v_call: TRBV7-8
clone_size: many
cdr3_aa: CASSATGGTDTEAFF

v_call: TRBV27
clone_size: -
cdr3_aa: CASSPSTGRETQYF

v_call: TRBV14
clone_size: -
cdr3_aa: CASSQAFGATGELFF

v_call: TRBV27
clone_size: many
cdr3_aa: CASSWKAGRDVGELFF

v_call: TRBV7-3
clone_size: many
cdr3_aa: CASSSRWGTEAFF

v_call: TRBV7-8
clone_size: -
cdr3_aa: CASSLRGFGEETQYF

v_call: TRBV27
clone_size: many
cdr3_aa: CASSLGGLAGGRGLREQYF

v_call: TRBV19
clone_size: -
cdr3_aa: CASGGRAAGELFF

v_call: TRBV28
clone_size: many
cdr3_aa: CASGGDRGRETQYF

v_call: TRBV6-2/TRBV6-3
clone_size: -
cdr3_aa: CASSYQGQEGWEIAKNIQYF

v_call: TRBV28
clone_size: many
cdr3_aa: CASSLSGAQGTGELFF

v_call: TRBV7-9
clone_size: many
cdr3_aa: CASSRPGHNTEAFF

v_call: TRBV20-1
clone_size: few
cdr3_aa: CSARDLRGDETQYF

v_call: TRBV10-3
clone_size: many
cdr3_aa: CATQTGGSMSNQPQHF

v_call: TRBV5-1
clone_size: -
cdr3_aa: CASSLAGRSTEAFF

v_call: TRBV4-1
clone_size: -
cdr3_aa: CASSQVPGGVRTEAFF

v_call: TRBV28
clone_size: many
cdr3_aa: CASSMGGRNEQYF

v_call: TRBV28
clone_size: -
cdr3_aa: CASSLGGLALNEQFF

v_call: TRBV28
clone_size: many
cdr3_aa: CASSGQNTEAFF

v_call: TRBV20-1
clone_size: few
cdr3_aa: CSAYRGDTIYF

v_call: TRBV10-3
clone_size: many
cdr3_aa: CAIRGGAESSYEQYF

v_call: TRBV20-1
clone_size: -
cdr3_aa: CSARARLAGDYEQYF

v_call: TRBV10-3
clone_size: -
cdr3_aa: CASSYSGVNYEQYF